The 3 T cell receptor beta chains below all came from one sample that was sequenced in a study of blood T cell repertoires in COVID-19. This table comes from immunoSEQ multiplex PCR, and its TCRdb copy is limited to in-frame clones, with some not included. The data hold 75,000 to 90,000 clones, with around 81% observed a single time. What was sequenced was peripheral blood. The receptors stem from an older man with active or convalescent COVID-19.

The CDR3 protein is CASTPRANTDTQYF. Here the CDR3 DNA reads TGTGCCAGCACCCCCAGGGCGAACACAGATACGCAGTATTTT. V gene TRBV6-5 combines with J gene TRBJ2-3, with D maybe TRBD1 (5 bases). From germline, CDR1 is MNHEY and CDR2 SVGAGI. Trimming stripped 7 bases from V and 2 bases from J, with 13 bases between. CDR3 length: 14 residues.

V usage is TRBV19 and J usage is TRBJ2-3; D uncertain. Per the germline V gene, CDR1 is LNHDA and CDR2 is SQIVND (reference sequence). This CDR3 region has 13 residues. Trimming shortened V by 3 bases and J by 4 bases, and 8 bases separated the two germline ends. The chain's CDR3 is CASSILSADTQYF. The CDR3 DNA is TGTGCCAGTAGTATTCTAAGCGCAGATACGCAGTATTTT.

The chain uses TRBV24-1 and TRBJ1-1, with a weak D call TRBD1 (5 bases). Germline CDR1 KGHDR, CDR2 SFDVKD. V gave up 4 bases and J gave up 4 bases, with 9 bases separating them. This CDR3 is 13 amino acids long. The chain's CDR3 is CATSDPRGTEAFF. In DNA, the CDR3 is TGTGCCACCAGTGACCCTAGGGGCACTGAAGCTTTCTTT.